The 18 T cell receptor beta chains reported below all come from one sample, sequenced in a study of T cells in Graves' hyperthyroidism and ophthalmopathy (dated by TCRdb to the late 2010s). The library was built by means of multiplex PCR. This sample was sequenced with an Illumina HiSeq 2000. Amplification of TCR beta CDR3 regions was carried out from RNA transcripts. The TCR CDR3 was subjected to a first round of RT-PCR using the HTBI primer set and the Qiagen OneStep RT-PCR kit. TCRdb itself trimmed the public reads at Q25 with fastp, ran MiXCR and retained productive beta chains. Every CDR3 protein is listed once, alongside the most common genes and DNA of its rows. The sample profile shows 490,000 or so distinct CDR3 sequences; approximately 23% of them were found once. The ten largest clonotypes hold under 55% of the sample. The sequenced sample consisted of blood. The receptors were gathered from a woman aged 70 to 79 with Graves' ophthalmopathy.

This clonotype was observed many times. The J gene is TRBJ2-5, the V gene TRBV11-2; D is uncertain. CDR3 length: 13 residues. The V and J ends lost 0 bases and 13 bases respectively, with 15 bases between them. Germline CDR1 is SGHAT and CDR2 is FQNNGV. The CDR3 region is CASSLDPKAVPYF. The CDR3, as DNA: TGTGCCAGCAGCTTAGATCCGAAAGCCGTTCCGTACTTC.

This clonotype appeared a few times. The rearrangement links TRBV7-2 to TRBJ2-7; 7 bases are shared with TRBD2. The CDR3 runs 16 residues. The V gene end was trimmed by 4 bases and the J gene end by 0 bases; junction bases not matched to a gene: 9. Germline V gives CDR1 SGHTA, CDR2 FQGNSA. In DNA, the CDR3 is TGTGCCAGCAGCTCGGTTGGAGCGGGGAGCTCCTACGAGCAGTACTTC. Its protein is CASSSVGAGSSYEQYF.

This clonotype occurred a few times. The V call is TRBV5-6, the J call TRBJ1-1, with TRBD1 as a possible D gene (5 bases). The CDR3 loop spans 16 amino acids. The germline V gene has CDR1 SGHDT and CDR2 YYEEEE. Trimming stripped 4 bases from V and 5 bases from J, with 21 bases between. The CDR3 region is CASSQKEGYGKTEAFF. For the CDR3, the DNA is TGTGCCAGCAGCCAAAAGGAGGGGTACGGGAAGACTGAAGCTTTCTTT.

In DNA form, the CDR3 reads TGTGCCAGCGCTCCCCAGGGGCGTGAAGCTTTCTTT. Amino acid sequence: CASAPQGREAFF. The chain has TRBV18 and TRBJ1-1; D perhaps matches TRBD1 (6 bases). V was clipped by 8 bases and J by 7 bases, with 14 bases between them. CDR3 length: 12 amino acids. Germline V CDR1 and CDR2: KGHSH, LQKENI.

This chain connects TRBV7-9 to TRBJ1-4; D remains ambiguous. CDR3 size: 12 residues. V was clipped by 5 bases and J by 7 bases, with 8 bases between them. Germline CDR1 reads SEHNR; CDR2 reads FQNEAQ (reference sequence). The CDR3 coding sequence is TGTGCCAGCAGCCGGATAGTTGAAAAACTGTTTTTT. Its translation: CASSRIVEKLFF. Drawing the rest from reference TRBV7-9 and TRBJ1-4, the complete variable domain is DTGVSQNPRHKITKRGQNVTFRCDPISEHNRLYWYRQTLGQGPEFLTYFQNEAQLEKSRLLSDRFSAERPKGSFSTLEIQRTEQGDSAMYLCASSRIVEKLFFGSGTQLSVL.

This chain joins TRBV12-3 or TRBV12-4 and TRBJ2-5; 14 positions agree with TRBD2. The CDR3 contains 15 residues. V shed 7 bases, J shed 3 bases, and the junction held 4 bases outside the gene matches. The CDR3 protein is CASTGTSGRKETQYF. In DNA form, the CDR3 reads TGTGCCAGCACTGGGACTAGCGGGAGAAAAGAGACCCAGTACTTC.

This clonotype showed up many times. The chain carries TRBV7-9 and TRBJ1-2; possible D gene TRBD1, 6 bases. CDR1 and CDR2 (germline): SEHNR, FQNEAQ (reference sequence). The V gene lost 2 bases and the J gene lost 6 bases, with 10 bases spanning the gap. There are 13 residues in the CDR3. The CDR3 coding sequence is TGTGCCAGCAGCTTAAACAGGGAGGATGGCTACACCTTC. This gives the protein CASSLNREDGYTF.

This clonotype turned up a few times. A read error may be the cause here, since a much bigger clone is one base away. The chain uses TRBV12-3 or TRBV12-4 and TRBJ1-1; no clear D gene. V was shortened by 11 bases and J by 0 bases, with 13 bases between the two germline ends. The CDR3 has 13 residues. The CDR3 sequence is CAGHRTLNTEAFF. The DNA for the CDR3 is TGTGCCGGCCATAGGACCCTGAACACTGAAGCTTTCTTT.

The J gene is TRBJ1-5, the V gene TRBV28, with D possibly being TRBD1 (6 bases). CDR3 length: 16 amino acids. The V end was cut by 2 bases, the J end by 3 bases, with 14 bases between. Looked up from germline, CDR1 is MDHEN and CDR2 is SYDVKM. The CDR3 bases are TGTGCCAGCAGTTTAATGGGGGCGGGGGACAATCAGCCCCAGCATTTT. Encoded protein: CASSLMGAGDNQPQHF. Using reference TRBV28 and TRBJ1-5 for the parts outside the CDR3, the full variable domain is DVKVTQSSRYLVKRTGEKVFLECVQDMDHENMFWYRQDPGLGLRLIYFSYDVKMKEKGDIPEGYSVSREKKERFSLILESASTNQTSMYLCASSLMGAGDNQPQHFGDGTRLSIL.

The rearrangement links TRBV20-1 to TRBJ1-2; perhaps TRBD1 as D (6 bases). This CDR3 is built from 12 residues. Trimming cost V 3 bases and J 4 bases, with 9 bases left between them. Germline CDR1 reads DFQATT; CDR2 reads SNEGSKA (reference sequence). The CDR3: CSASEGGYGYTF. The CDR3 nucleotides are TGCAGTGCTAGTGAGGGGGGCTATGGCTACACCTTC.

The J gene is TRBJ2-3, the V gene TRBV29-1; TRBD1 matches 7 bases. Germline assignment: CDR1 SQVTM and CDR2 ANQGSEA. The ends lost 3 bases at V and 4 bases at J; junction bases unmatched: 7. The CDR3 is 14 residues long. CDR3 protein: CSVDWSGGADTQYF. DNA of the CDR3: TGCAGCGTTGACTGGTCAGGGGGAGCAGATACGCAGTATTTT.

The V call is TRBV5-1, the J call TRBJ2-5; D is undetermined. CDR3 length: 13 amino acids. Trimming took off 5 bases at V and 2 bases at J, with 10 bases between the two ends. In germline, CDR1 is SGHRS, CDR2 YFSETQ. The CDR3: CASRGRPQETQYF. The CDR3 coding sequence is TGCGCCAGCAGGGGAAGACCTCAAGAGACCCAGTACTTC.

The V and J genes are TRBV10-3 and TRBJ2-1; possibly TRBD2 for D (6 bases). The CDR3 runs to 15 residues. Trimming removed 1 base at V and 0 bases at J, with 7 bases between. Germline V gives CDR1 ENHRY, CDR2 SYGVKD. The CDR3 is CAISEFSGSYNEQFF. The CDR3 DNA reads TGTGCCATCAGTGAGTTTAGCGGCTCCTACAATGAGCAGTTCTTC.

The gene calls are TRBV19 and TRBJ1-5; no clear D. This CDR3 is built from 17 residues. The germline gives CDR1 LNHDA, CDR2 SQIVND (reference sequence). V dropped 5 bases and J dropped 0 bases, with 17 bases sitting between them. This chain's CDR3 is CASSLPAGPHSNQPQHF. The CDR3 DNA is TGTGCCAGTAGTCTACCCGCTGGACCGCATAGCAATCAGCCCCAGCATTTT.

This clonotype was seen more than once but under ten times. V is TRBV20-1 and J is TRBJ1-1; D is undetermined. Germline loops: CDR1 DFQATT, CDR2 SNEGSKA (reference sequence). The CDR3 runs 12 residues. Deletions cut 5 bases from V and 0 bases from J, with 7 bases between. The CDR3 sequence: CSALQMNTEAFF. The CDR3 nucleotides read TGCAGTGCTCTACAGATGAACACTGAAGCTTTCTTT.

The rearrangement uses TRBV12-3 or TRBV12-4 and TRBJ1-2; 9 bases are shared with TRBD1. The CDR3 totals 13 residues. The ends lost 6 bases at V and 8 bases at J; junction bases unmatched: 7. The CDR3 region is CASRPGTGRGYTF. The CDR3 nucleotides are TGTGCCAGCAGACCCGGGACAGGGCGAGGCTACACCTTC.

The CDR3 nucleotides read TGCAGTGCTAGACGGGGTGGGCAGGGGGTATATACCGGGGAGCTGTTTTTT. It codes for CSARRGGQGVYTGELFF. The V call is TRBV20-1, the J call TRBJ2-2; 7 positions match TRBD1. Trimming took 2 bases from V and 5 from J; bases not matched to a gene: 14. Germline lookup yields CDR1 DFQATT and CDR2 SNEGSKA (reference sequence). This CDR3 is 17 amino acids long.

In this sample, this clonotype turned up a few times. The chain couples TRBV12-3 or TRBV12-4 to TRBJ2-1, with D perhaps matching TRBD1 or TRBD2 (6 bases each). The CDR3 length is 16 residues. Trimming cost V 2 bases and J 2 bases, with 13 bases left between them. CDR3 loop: CASSLTGKRAYNEQFF. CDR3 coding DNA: TGTGCCAGCAGTTTAACAGGGAAGCGGGCCTACAATGAGCAGTTCTTC.